The entry below describes one T cell receptor beta chain. This sample stems from a study of blood T cell repertoires in COVID-19. Per the original data handling: Scientists estimated how many nucleated cells there were by amplifying reference gene primers. Measured with immunoSEQ multiplex PCR; TCRdb has only the in-frame clones, and not every one. That table gives V, J and clone size, and the DNA gave D and trimming. The top ten hold over 5% of the sample, which has approximately 68,000 clones, 83% seen once. The CDR3 contains 13 residues. The germline gives CDR1 SGDLS, CDR2 YYNGEE. V was cut by 1 base and J by 6 bases, with 10 bases left in between.

The sequenced sample was peripheral blood. The receptor's source is a woman aged 60-75 years with acute or convalescent COVID-19. The chain couples TRBV9 to TRBJ1-1, with D perhaps TRBD1 (5 bases). The CDR3 reads CASSVSGGSEAFF. CDR3 DNA sequence: TGTGCCAGCAGCGTATCTGGGGGGTCTGAAGCTTTCTTT.